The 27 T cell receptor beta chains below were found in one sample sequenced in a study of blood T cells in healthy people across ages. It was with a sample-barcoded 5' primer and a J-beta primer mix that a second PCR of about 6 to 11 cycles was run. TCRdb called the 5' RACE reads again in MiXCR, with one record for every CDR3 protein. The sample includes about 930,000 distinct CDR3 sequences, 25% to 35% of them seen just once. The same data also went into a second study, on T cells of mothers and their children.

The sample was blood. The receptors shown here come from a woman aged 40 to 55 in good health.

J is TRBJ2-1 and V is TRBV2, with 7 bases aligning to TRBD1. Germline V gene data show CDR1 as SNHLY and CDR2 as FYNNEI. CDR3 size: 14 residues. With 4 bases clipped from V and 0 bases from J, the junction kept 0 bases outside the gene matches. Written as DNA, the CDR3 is TGTGCCAGCAGTGGACAGGGCTCCTACAATGAGCAGTTCTTC. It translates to CASSGQGSYNEQFF.

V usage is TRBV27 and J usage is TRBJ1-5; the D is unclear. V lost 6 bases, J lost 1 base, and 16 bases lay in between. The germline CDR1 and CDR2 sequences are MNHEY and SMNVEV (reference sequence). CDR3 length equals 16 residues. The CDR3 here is CASSPRPSSSNQPQHF. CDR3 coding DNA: TGTGCCAGCAGCCCTAGACCCTCGAGCAGCAATCAGCCCCAGCATTTT.

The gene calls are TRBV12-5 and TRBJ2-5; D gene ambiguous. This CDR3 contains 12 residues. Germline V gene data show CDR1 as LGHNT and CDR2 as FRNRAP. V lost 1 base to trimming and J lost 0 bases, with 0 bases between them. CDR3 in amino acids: CASGLDQETQYF. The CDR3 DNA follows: TGTGCTAGTGGTTTGGACCAAGAGACCCAGTACTTC.

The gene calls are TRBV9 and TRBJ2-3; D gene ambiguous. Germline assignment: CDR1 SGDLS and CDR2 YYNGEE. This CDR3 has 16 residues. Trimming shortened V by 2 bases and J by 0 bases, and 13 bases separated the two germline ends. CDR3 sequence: CASSVLGISSTDTQYF. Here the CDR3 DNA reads TGTGCCAGCAGCGTCTTAGGAATAAGTAGCACAGATACGCAGTATTTT. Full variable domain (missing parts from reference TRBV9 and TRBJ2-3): DSGVTQTPKHLITATGQRVTLRCSPRSGDLSVYWYQQSLDQGLQFLIQYYNGEERAKGNILERFSAQQFPDLHSELNLSSLELGDSALYFCASSVLGISSTDTQYFGPGTRLTVL.

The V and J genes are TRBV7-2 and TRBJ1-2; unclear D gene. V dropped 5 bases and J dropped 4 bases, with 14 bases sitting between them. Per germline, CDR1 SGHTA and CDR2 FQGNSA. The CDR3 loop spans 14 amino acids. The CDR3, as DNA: TGTGCCAGCAGCCAGAGGTTAACTAGCTATGGCTACACCTTC. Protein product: CASSQRLTSYGYTF.

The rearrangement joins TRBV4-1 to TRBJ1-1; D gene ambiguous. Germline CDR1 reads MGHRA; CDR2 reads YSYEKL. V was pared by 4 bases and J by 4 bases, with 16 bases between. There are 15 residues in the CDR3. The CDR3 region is CASSPQPGVPTEAFF. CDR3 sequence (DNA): TGCGCCAGCAGCCCCCAGCCCGGGGTCCCCACTGAAGCTTTCTTT.

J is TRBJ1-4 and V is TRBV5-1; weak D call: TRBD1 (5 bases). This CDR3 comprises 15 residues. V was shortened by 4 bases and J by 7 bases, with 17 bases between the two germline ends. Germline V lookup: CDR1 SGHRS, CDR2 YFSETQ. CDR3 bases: TGCGCCAGCAGCCGGGACCCGAGGAAAGGTGAAAAACTGTTTTTT. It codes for CASSRDPRKGEKLFF.

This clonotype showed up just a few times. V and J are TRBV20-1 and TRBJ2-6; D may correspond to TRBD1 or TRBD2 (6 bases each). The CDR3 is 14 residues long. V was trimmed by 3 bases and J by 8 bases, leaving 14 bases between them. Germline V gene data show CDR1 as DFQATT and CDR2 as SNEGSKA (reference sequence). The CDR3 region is CSASGGAGTNVLTF. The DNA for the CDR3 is TGCAGTGCTAGCGGGGGCGCAGGGACCAACGTCCTGACTTTC.

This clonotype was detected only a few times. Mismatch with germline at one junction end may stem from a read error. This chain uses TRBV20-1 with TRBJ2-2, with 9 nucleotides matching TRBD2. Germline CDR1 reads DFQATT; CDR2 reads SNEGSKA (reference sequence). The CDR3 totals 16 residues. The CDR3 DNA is TGCAGTGCTAGAGATTGGCGGGGGGGGTTAACCGGGGAGCGGTTTTTT. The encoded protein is CSARDWRGGLTGERFF.

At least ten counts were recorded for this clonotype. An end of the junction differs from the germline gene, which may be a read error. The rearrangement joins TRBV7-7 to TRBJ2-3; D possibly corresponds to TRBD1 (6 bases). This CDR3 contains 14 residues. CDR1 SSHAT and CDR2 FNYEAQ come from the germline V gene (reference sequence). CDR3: CASSKDRYTDTQYF. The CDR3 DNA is TGTGCTAGCAGTAAGGACAGATACACAGATACGCAGTATTTT.

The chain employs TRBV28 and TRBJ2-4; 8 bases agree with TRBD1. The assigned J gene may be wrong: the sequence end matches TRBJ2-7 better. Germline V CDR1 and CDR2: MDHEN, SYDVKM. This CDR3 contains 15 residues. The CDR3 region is CASSPGQGRWDEQYF. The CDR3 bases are TGTGCCAGCAGTCCAGGACAGGGACGTTGGGACGAGCAGTACTTC.

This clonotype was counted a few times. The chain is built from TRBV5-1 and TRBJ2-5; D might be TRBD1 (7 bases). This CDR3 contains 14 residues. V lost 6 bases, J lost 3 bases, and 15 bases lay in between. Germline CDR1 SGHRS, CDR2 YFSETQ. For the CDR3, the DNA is TGCGCCAGCACAGGGGGGACTCAGAAAGAGACCCAGTACTTC. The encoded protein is CASTGGTQKETQYF.

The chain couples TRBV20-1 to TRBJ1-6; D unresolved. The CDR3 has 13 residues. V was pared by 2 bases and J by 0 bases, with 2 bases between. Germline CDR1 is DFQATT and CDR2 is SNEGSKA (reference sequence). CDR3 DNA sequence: TGCAGTGCTAGAAGCTCCTATAATTCACCCCTCCACTTT. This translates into CSARSSYNSPLHF.

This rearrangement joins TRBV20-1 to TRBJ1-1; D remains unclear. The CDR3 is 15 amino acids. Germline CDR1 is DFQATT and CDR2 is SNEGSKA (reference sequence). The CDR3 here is CRAAGRQTLNTEAFF. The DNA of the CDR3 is TGCAGGGCAGCCGGACGGCAGACCTTGAACACTGAAGCTTTCTTT.

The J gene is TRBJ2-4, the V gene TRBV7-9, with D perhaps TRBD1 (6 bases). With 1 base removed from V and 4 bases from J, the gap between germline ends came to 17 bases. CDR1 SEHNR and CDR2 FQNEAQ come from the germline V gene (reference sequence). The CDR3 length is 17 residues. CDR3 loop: CASSLEQGSWAKNIQYF. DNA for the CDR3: TGTGCCAGCAGCTTAGAGCAGGGGAGTTGGGCAAAAAACATTCAGTACTTC.

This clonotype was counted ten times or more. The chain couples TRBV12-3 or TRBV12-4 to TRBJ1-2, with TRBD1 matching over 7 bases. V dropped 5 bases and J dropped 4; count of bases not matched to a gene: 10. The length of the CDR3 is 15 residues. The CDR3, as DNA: TGTGCCAGCAGTCCGAGGACAGGAGGGCTCTATGGCTACACCTTC. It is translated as CASSPRTGGLYGYTF.

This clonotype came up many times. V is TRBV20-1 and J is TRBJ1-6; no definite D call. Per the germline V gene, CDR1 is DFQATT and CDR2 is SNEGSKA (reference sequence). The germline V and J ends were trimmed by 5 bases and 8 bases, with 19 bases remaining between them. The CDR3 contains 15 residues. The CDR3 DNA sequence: TGCAGTGCTCTCCTTCCAGCGGGAAAGGATTCACCCCTCCACTTT. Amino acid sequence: CSALLPAGKDSPLHF.

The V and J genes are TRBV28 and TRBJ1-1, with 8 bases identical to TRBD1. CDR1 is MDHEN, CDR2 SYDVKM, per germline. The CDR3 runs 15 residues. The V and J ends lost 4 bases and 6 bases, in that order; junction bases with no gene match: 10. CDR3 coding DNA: TGTGCCAGCAGTTCTTCAACGGACAGGGCAGCTGAAGCTTTCTTT. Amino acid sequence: CASSSSTDRAAEAFF.

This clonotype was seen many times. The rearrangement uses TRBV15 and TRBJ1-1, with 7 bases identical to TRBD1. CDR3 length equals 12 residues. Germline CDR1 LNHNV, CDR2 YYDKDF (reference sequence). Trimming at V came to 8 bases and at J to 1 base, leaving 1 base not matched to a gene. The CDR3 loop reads CATGTANTEAFF. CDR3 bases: TGTGCCACCGGGACAGCGAACACTGAAGCTTTCTTT.

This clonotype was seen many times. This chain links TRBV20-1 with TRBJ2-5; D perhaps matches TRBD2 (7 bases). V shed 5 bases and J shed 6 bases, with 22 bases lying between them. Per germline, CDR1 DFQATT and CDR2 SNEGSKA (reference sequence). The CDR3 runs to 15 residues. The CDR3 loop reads CSAPQRGGLKKTQYF. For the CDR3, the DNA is TGCAGTGCTCCCCAAAGGGGGGGGCTGAAGAAGACCCAGTACTTC.

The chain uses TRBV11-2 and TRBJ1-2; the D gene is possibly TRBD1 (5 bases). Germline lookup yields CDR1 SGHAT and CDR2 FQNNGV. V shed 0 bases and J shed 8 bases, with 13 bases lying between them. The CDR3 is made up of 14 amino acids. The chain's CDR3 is CASSLDGRDRGYTF. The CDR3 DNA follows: TGTGCCAGCAGCTTAGACGGCAGGGATCGCGGCTACACCTTC.

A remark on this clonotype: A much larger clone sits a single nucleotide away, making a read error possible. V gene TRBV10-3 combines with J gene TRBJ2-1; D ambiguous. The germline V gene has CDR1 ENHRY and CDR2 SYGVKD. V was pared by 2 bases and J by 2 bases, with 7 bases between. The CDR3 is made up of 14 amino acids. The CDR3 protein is CAISEEVTYNEQFF. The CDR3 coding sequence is TGTGCCATCAGTGAGGAGGTCACCTACAATGAGCAGTTCTTC.

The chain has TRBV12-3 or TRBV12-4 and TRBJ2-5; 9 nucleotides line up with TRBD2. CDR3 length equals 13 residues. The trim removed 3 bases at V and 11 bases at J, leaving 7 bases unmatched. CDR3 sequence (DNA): TGTGCCAGCAGTTTGGTAGCGGGGGATGAGCAGTACTTC. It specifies CASSLVAGDEQYF.

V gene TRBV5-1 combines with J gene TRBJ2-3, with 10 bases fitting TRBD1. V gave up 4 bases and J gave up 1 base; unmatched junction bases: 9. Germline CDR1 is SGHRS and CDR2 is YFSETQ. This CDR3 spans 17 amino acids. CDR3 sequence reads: CASSTQTGGSGTDTQYF. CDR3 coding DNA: TGCGCCAGCAGCACCCAGACAGGGGGCAGTGGCACAGATACGCAGTATTTT.

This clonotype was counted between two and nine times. CDR3 sequence: CSVVQVAGVNNEQFF. CDR3 DNA sequence: TGCAGCGTTGTTCAAGTAGCGGGGGTGAACAATGAGCAGTTCTTC. This sequence joins TRBV29-1 and TRBJ2-1; 9 bases are a match to TRBD2. Trimming at V came to 4 bases and at J to 5 bases, leaving 9 bases not matched to a gene. The CDR3 length is 15 residues. Per the germline V gene, CDR1 is SQVTM and CDR2 is ANQGSEA.

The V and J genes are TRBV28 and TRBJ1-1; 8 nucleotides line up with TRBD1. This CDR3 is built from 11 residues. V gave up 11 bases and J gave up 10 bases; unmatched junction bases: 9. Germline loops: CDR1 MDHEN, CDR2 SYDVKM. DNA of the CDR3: TGTGCCGGAACTACAGGGGGATCAGCTTTCTTT. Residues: CAGTTGGSAFF.

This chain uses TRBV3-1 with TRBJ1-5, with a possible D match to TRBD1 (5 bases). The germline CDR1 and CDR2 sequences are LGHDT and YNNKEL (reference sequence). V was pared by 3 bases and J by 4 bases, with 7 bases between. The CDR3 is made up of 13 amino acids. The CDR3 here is CASSQAGNQPQHF. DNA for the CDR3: TGTGCCAGCAGCCAGGCAGGGAATCAGCCCCAGCATTTT.